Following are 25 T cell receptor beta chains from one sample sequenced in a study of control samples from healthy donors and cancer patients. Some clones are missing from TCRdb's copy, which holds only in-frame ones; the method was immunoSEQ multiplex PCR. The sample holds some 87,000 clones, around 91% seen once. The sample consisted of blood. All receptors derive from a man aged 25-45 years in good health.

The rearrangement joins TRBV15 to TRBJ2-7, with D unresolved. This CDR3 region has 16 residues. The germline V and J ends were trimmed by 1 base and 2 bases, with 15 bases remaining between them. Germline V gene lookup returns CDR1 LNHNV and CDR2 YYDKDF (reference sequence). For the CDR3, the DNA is TGTGCCACCAGCAGAGCAAATGAGGACCGCACCTACGAGCAGTACTTC. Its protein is CATSRANEDRTYEQYF. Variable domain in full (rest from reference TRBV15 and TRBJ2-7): DAMVIQNPRYQVTQFGKPVTLSCSQTLNHNVMYWYQQKSSQAPKLLFHYYDKDFNNEADTPDNFQSRRPNTSFCFLDIRSPGLGDTAMYLCATSRANEDRTYEQYFGPGTRLTVT.

The CDR3 DNA sequence: TGCAGTGCTAGTGTGGGCCCTTCATGGGAGACCCAGTACTTC. Translated, it gives CSASVGPSWETQYF. The chain joins TRBV20-1 to TRBJ2-5; no firm D call. Germline V gene lookup returns CDR1 DFQATT and CDR2 SNEGSKA (reference sequence). V was shortened by 3 bases and J by 5 bases, with 16 bases between the two germline ends. This CDR3 contains 14 residues.

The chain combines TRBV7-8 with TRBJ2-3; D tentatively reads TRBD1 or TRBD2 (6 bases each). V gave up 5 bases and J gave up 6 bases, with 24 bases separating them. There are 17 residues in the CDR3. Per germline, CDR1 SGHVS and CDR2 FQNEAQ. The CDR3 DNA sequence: TGTGCCAGCAGCCCCGGGCGGTTCGGGGGCATTTTGGATACGCAGTATTTT. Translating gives CASSPGRFGGILDTQYF. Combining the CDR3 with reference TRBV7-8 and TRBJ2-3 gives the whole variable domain GAGVSQSPRYKVAKRGQDVALRCDPISGHVSLFWYQQALGQGPEFLTYFQNEAQLDKSGLPSDRFFAERPEGSVSTLKIQRTQQEDSAVYLCASSPGRFGGILDTQYFGPGTRLTVL.

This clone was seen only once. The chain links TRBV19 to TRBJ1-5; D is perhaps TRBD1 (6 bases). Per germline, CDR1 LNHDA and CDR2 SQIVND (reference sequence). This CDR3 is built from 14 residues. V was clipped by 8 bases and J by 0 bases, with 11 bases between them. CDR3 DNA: TGTGCCAGTTACAACAGGGATAGCAATCAGCCCCAGCATTTT. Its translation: CASYNRDSNQPQHF.

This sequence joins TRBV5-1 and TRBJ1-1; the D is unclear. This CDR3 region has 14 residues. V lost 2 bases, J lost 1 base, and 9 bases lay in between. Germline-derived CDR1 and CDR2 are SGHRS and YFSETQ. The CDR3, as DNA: TGCGCCAGCAGCTTTGGGAGCCCGAACACTGAAGCTTTCTTT. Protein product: CASSFGSPNTEAFF.

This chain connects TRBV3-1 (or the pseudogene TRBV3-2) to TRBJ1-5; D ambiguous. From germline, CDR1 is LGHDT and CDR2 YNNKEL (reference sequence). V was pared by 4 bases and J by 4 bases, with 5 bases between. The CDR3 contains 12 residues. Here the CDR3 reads CASSPGNQPQHF. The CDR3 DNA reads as TGTGCCAGCAGCCCCGGTAATCAGCCCCAGCATTTT.

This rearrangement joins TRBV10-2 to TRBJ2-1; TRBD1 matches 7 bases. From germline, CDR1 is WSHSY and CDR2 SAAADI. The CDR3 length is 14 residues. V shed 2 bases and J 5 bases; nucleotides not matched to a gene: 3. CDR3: CASSEGGQNNEQFF. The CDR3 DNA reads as TGCGCCAGCAGTGAGGGGGGACAGAACAATGAGCAGTTCTTC.

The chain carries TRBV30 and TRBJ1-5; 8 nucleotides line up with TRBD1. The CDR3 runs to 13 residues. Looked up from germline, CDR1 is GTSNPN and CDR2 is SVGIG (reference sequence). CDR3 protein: CATDRVGSQPQHF. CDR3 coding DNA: TGTGCGACGGACAGGGTGGGAAGTCAGCCCCAGCATTTT.

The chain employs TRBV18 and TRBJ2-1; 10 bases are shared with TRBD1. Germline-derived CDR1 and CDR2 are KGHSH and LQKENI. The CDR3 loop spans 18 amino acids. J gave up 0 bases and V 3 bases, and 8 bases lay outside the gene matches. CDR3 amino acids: CASSPGQGLLPSYNEQFF. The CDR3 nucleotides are TGTGCCAGCTCACCGGGACAGGGGTTACTACCCTCCTACAATGAGCAGTTCTTC.

The CDR3 DNA follows: TGCGCCAGCAGCTTGGACGGGACAGATCCCCCTCGGGGCTACACCTTC. Translation: CASSLDGTDPPRGYTF. V usage is TRBV5-1 and J usage is TRBJ1-2; 7 bases are shared with TRBD1. The CDR3 is 16 residues long. The V segment lost 0 bases and the J segment 8 bases; nucleotides outside the gene matches: 13. Germline values: CDR1 SGHRS, CDR2 YFSETQ.

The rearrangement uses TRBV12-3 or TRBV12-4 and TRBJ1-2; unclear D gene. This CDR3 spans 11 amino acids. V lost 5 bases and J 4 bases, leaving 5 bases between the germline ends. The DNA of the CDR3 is TGTGCCAGCAGTATAGGCTATGGCTACACCTTC. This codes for CASSIGYGYTF.

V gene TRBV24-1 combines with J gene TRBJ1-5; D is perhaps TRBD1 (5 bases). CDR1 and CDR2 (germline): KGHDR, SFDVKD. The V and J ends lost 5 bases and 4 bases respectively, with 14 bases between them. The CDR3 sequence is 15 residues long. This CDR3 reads CATSGSAGGNQPQHF. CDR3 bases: TGTGCCACCAGTGGATCCGCCGGGGGGAATCAGCCCCAGCATTTT.

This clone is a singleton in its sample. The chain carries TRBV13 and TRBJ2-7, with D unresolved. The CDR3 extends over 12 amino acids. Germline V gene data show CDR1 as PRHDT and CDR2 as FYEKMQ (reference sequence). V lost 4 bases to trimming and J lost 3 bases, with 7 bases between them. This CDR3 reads CASSSGVYEQYF. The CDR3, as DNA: TGTGCCAGCAGCTCGGGCGTCTACGAGCAGTACTTC.

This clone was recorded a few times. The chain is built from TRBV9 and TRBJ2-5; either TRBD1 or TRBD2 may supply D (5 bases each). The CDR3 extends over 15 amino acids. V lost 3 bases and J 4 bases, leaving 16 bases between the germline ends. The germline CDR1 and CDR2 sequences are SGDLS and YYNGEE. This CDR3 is CASSAPRDPGETQYF. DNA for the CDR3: TGTGCCAGCAGCGCCCCCCGGGACCCAGGAGAGACCCAGTACTTC.

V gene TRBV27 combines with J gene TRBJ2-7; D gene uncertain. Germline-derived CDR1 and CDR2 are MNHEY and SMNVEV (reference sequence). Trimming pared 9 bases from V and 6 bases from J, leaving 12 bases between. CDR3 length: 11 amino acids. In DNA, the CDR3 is TGTGCCAGTGGACGGGCCCTCGAGCAGTACTTC. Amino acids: CASGRALEQYF.

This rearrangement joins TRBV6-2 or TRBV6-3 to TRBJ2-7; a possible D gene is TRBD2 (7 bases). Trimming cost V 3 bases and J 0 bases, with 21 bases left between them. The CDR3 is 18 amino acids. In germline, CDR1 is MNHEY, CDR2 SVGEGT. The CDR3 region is CASSYSSPRGALSYEQYF. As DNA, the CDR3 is TGTGCCAGCAGTTATTCCAGCCCCCGGGGGGCCCTCTCCTACGAGCAGTACTTC.

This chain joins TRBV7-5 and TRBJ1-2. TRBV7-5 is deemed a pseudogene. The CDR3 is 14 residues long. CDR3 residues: CARSRVSGPYGYTF. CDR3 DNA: TGTGCCAGAAGCCGAGTTTCGGGGCCCTATGGCTACACCTTC.

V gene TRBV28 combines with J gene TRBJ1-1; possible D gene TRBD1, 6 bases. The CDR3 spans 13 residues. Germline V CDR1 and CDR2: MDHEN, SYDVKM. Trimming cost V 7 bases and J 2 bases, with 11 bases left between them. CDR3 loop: CASIRTANTEAFF. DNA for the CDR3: TGTGCCAGCATTCGGACAGCCAACACTGAAGCTTTCTTT.

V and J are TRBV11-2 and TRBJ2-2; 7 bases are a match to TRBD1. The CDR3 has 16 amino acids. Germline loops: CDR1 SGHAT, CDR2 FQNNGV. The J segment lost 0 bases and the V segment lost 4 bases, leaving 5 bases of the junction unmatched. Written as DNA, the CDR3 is TGTGCCAGCAGCTCTAGAGGGACAGCGAACACCGGGGAGCTGTTTTTT. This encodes CASSSRGTANTGELFF.

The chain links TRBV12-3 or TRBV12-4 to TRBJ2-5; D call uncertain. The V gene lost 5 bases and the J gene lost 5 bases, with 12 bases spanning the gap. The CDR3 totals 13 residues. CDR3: CASSLLGSETQYF. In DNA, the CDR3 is TGTGCCAGCAGTCTGTTGGGTTCCGAGACCCAGTACTTC.

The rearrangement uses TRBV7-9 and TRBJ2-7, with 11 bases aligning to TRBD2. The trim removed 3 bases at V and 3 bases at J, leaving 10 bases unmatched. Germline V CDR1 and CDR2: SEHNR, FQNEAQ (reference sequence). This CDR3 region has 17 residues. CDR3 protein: CASSFPTSGRGDYEQYF. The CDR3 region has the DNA TGTGCCAGCAGCTTTCCAACTAGCGGGAGAGGGGACTACGAGCAGTACTTC.

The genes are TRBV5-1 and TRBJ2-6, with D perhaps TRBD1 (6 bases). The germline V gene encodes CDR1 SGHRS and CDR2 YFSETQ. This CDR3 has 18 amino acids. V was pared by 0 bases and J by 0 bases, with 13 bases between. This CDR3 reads CASSLEGQPASGANVLTF. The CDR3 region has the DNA TGCGCCAGCAGCTTGGAGGGACAACCGGCCTCTGGGGCCAACGTCCTGACTTTC. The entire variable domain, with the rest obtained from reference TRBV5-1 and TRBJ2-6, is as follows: KAGVTQTPRYLIKTRGQQVTLSCSPISGHRSVSWYQQTPGQGLQFLFEYFSETQRNKGNFPGRFSGRQFSNSRSEMNVSTLELGDSALYLCASSLEGQPASGANVLTFGAGSRLTVL.

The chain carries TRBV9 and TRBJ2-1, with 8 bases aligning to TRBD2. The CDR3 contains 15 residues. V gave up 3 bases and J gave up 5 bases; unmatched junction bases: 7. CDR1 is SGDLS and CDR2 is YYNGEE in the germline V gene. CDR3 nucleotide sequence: TGTGCCAGCAGCGGTAGCGGGATAGGACACAATGAGCAGTTCTTC. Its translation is CASSGSGIGHNEQFF.

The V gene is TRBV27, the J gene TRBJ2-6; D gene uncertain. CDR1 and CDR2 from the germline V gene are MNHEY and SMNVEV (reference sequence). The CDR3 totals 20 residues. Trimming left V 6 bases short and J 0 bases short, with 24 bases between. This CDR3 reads CASRHHRAFPTSSGANVLTF. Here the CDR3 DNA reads TGTGCCAGCAGACACCACCGGGCCTTTCCCACAAGCTCTGGGGCCAACGTCCTGACTTTC.

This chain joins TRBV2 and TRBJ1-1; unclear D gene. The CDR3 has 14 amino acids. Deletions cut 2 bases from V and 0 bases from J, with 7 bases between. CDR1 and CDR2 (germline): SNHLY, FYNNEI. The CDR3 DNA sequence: TGTGCCAGCAGTGAACAGATAATGAACACTGAAGCTTTCTTT. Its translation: CASSEQIMNTEAFF.